These T cell receptor beta chains were read from a single sample in a study of blood T cells in healthy people across ages. In TCRdb, the 5' RACE reads were re-called with MiXCR into one record per CDR3 protein. The data contain roughly 800,000 distinct CDR3 sequences, 20% to 30% of them seen just once; the ten biggest clones take up roughly 3.1%. The same sample was also studied in work on T cells of mothers and their children.

The sample comprised blood. These receptors originate from a boy aged 5-17 years in good health. CDR3s include the opening cysteine and the closing phenylalanine or tryptophan.

TRBV18,13,TRBJ2-3,CASSPPSSDTQYF
TRBV27,13,TRBJ1-4,CASSLKQTEKLFF
TRBV9,13,TRBJ2-5,CASSIRDHGDQYF
TRBV2,14,TRBJ2-1,CASTKGVAANEQFF
TRBV5-5,13,TRBJ1-1,CASSPWLQVGAFF
TRBV20-1,15,TRBJ2-5,CSASQLAGIQETQYF
TRBV20-1,13,NA,CSANQGWQETQYF
TRBV20-1,16,TRBJ2-5,CSARDLGTQRGETQYF
TRBV6-5,14,TRBJ2-5,CASSPGILQETQYF
TRBV20-1,15,TRBJ2-5,CSARGLAEPQETQYF
TRBV27,15,TRBJ2-1,CASSLLAGGPYEQFF
TRBV14,14,TRBJ2-7,CASSLHRGVYEQYF
TRBV5-1,14,TRBJ2-1,CASSLANVGPEQFF
TRBV5-1,17,TRBJ2-5,CASSLGSGTGGQVTQYF
TRBV20-1,15,TRBJ2-5,CSASPPGREQETQYF
TRBV29-1,13,TRBJ2-1,CSVSGEAYNEQFF
TRBV24-1,16,TRBJ1-2,CATSDSGQGNNYGYTF
TRBV20-1,15,TRBJ2-1,CSARGERGYYNEQFF
TRBV20-1,16,TRBJ2-3,CSASTRAPKRTDTQYF
TRBV4-2,13,NA,CASGSRGGGEQYF
TRBV6-1,16,TRBJ1-2,CASSEELDRPWRGYTF
TRBV12-3/TRBV12-4,19,TRBJ1-4,CASSSGTGGRSPKDEKLFF
TRBV11-1,13,TRBJ2-5,CASSWGTRETQYF
TRBV2,14,TRBJ1-6,CASNGDGDHSPLHF